This is a list of T cell receptor beta chains from one sample in a study of shared clonotypes between healthy human individuals. Assay: immunoSEQ multiplex PCR; the TCRdb copy retains only in-frame clones and omits some. Among 1.4 million to 1.5 million clones, roughly 95% were seen once, and the ten largest hold 1% to 1.5%. The sample taken for sequencing was naive CD4+ T cells sorted from blood. The receptors originated from a man in his thirties or forties in good health. Each CDR3 is given with its conserved first and last residue. The order of the fields is V gene, D gene, J gene, clone size, CDR3 DNA, CDR3 protein. D genes are given only for firm matches. Some rows have no size entry. The others give once, few or many, or a class for an expanded clone.

V gene: TRBV9
D gene: -
J gene: TRBJ2-5
clone size: -
CDR3 DNA: TGTGCCAGCAGCGTAGGGAGGAACCAAGAGACCCAGTACTTC
CDR3 protein: CASSVGRNQETQYF

V gene: TRBV28
D gene: -
J gene: TRBJ1-3
clone size: -
CDR3 DNA: TGTGCCAGCAAAGGAAACACCATATATTTT
CDR3 protein: CASKGNTIYF

V gene: TRBV9
D gene: TRBD2
J gene: TRBJ2-1
clone size: -
CDR3 DNA: TGTGCCAGTGGGGGGACCATGAGCGGGATCGTGGATGAGCAGTTCTTC
CDR3 protein: CASGGTMSGIVDEQFF

V gene: TRBV7-2
D gene: -
J gene: TRBJ2-1
clone size: -
CDR3 DNA: TGTGCCAGCAGCTCAATCGGGTACGGGCAGTTCTTC
CDR3 protein: CASSSIGYGQFF

V gene: TRBV5-6
D gene: -
J gene: TRBJ2-1
clone size: -
CDR3 DNA: TGTGCCAGCAGCTTCTACAGGGGAGGAGCTCCAATGCAGTTCTTC
CDR3 protein: CASSFYRGGAPMQFF

V gene: TRBV9
D gene: -
J gene: TRBJ1-1
clone size: -
CDR3 DNA: TGTGCCAGCAGCGCTCAGGGTTGGGCTGAAGCTTTCTTT
CDR3 protein: CASSAQGWAEAFF

V gene: TRBV9
D gene: TRBD2
J gene: TRBJ2-7
clone size: -
CDR3 DNA: TGTGCCAGCAGCCCCCACCGTGGCGGGAGGGCCTTAGACGAGCAGTACTTC
CDR3 protein: CASSPHRGGRALDEQYF

V gene: TRBV11-1
D gene: -
J gene: TRBJ2-7
clone size: -
CDR3 DNA: TGTGCCAGCAGCCCCGGGCGGGACTCCTACGAGCAGTACTTC
CDR3 protein: CASSPGRDSYEQYF

V gene: TRBV10-1
D gene: -
J gene: TRBJ2-3
clone size: -
CDR3 DNA: TGCGCCAGCAGTGACACCGGTGGTGGCTCAGATACGCAGTATTTT
CDR3 protein: CASSDTGGGSDTQYF

V gene: TRBV2
D gene: TRBD1
J gene: TRBJ2-6
clone size: -
CDR3 DNA: TGTGCCAGCCACCGGGGACAGGCAATCTCTGGGGCCAACGTCCTGACTTTC
CDR3 protein: CASHRGQAISGANVLTF

V gene: TRBV7-2
D gene: TRBD2
J gene: TRBJ2-7
clone size: -
CDR3 DNA: TGTGCCAGCAGCGCTTGGCCAGCGGGGACCTACGAGCAGTACTTC
CDR3 protein: CASSAWPAGTYEQYF

V gene: TRBV6-4
D gene: -
J gene: TRBJ2-5
clone size: -
CDR3 DNA: TGTGCCAGCAACAGGACAGACCAAGAGACCCAGTACTTC
CDR3 protein: CASNRTDQETQYF

V gene: TRBV5-1
D gene: TRBD2
J gene: TRBJ2-3
clone size: -
CDR3 DNA: TGCGCCAGCAGCTTGAGGGCGGGAGGGCGCACAGATACGCAGTATTTT
CDR3 protein: CASSLRAGGRTDTQYF

V gene: TRBV10-1
D gene: -
J gene: TRBJ1-1
clone size: -
CDR3 DNA: TGCGCCAGCAGTGAGCTTCCAGGGACGAACACTGAAGCTTTCTTT
CDR3 protein: CASSELPGTNTEAFF

V gene: TRBV5-1
D gene: -
J gene: TRBJ2-7
clone size: -
CDR3 DNA: TGCGCCAGCAGCTTGGGAGGTAGCACGTCCTACTACGAGCAGTACTTC
CDR3 protein: CASSLGGSTSYYEQYF

V gene: TRBV7-9
D gene: TRBD2
J gene: TRBJ2-5
clone size: -
CDR3 DNA: TGTGCCAGCATCCAGAGGGGAGGGGACGGAGAGACCCAGTACTTC
CDR3 protein: CASIQRGGDGETQYF

V gene: TRBV9
D gene: -
J gene: TRBJ2-7
clone size: -
CDR3 DNA: TGTGCCAGCAGCGTAGGGACCTCCTACGAGCAGTACTTC
CDR3 protein: CASSVGTSYEQYF

V gene: TRBV2
D gene: TRBD1
J gene: TRBJ2-3
clone size: -
CDR3 DNA: TGTGCCAGGTATAAGTGGGACAGACTCACAGATACGCAGTATTTT
CDR3 protein: CARYKWDRLTDTQYF

V gene: TRBV4-3
D gene: -
J gene: TRBJ2-3
clone size: -
CDR3 DNA: TGCGCCAGCAGCCAAGAAAGGGGGAGGACCCACTTAAAGTATTTT
CDR3 protein: CASSQERGRTHLKYF

V gene: TRBV14
D gene: TRBD2
J gene: TRBJ2-3
clone size: once
CDR3 DNA: TGTGCCAGCAGCCAAGATAGTCTAGCGGGAGCCCCCCCATCCACAGGAACGCAGTATTTT
CDR3 protein: CASSQDSLAGAPPSTGTQYF

V gene: TRBV28
D gene: -
J gene: TRBJ1-1
clone size: -
CDR3 DNA: TGTGCCAGCAGTTTCCAGCGGAAAGAAGCTTTCTTT
CDR3 protein: CASSFQRKEAFF

V gene: TRBV9
D gene: -
J gene: TRBJ2-7
clone size: -
CDR3 DNA: TGTGCCAGCAGCGTAGGAACTAGCTCCCACGAGCAGTACTTC
CDR3 protein: CASSVGTSSHEQYF

V gene: TRBV10-1
D gene: -
J gene: TRBJ2-2
clone size: -
CDR3 DNA: TGCGCCAGCAGTGAGTCGAGGGAGACCGGGGAGCTGTTTTTT
CDR3 protein: CASSESRETGELFF